The T cell receptor (beta chain) under discussion was sequenced for a study of control samples from healthy donors and cancer patients. V was trimmed by 6 bases and J by 8 bases, leaving 12 bases between them. CDR1 and CDR2 from the germline V gene are MDHEN and SYDVKM. This CDR3 comprises 12 residues. Profiling relied on immunoSEQ multiplex PCR, and the TCRdb table lists in-frame clones only, not all of them. The table has around 120,000 clones, 90% to 95% seen once. The sample taken for sequencing was PBMCs. V is TRBV28 and J is TRBJ2-3, with D unresolved. This sequence was found in a middle-aged man with head and neck cancer. The CDR3 loop reads CASSPPLVTQYF. CDR3 nucleotide sequence: TGTGCCAGCAGCCCCCCCCTAGTTACGCAGTATTTT.